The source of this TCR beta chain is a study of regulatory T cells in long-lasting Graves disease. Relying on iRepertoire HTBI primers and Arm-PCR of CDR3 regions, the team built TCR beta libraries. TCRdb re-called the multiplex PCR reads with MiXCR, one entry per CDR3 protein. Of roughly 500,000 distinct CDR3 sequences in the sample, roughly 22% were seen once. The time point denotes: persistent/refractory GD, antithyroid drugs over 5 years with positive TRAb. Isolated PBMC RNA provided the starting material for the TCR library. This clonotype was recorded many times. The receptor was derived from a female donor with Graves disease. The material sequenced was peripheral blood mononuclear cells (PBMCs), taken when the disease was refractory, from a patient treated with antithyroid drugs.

CDR3 in amino acids: CASSLGSGSEQYF. The CDR3, as DNA: TGTGCCAGCAGTTTAGGTAGCGGGAGCGAGCAGTACTTC. The rearrangement joins TRBV12-3 or TRBV12-4 to TRBJ2-7; 9 bases are shared with TRBD2. CDR3 length: 13 amino acids. The trim removed 1 base at V and 6 bases at J, leaving 1 base unmatched.